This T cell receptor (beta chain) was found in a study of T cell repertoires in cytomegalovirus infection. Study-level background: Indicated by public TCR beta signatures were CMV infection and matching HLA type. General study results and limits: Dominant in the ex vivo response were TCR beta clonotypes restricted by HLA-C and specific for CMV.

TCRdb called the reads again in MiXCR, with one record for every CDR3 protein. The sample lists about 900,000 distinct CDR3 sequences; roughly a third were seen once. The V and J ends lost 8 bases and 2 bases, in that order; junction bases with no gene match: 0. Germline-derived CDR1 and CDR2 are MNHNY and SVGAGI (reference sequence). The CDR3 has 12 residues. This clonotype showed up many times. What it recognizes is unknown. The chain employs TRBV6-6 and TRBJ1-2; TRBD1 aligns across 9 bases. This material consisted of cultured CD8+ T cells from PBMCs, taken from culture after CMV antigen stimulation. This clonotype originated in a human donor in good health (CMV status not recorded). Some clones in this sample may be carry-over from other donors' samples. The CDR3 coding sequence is TGTGCCAGCGGGACAGGGAACTATGGCTACACCTTC. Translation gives CASGTGNYGYTF.